This TCR beta chain was recorded in a study of regulatory T cells in long-lasting Graves disease. The time point denotes: newly diagnosed GD, antithyroid drugs for less than 3 months. PBMCs were the source of the RNA used for TCR sequencing. The V end lost 6 bases, the J end lost 6 bases, and 14 bases lay between the germline ends. This CDR3 comprises 13 residues. Germline loops: CDR1 ENHRY, CDR2 SYGVKD. TCR beta libraries were built with iRepertoire HTBI primers and Arm-PCR of CDR3 regions. TCRdb processed the multiplex PCR reads anew with MiXCR; each CDR3 protein has one entry. The repertoire includes some 340,000 distinct CDR3 sequences, approximately 12% of them detected once, and under 20% sits in the top ten. This clonotype was detected many times. The same sample was also studied in work on T cells in Graves' hyperthyroidism and ophthalmopathy. As reported in that work: If no ophthalmopathy progression occurred within 18 months, Graves' hyperthyroidism was stable. The TCR CDR3 first-round RT-PCR relied on the HTBI primer set. In the blood, most expanded thyroid clonotypes above 0.001 appeared as well.

The chain joins TRBV10-3 to TRBJ1-1; the D gene is possibly TRBD1 (6 bases). The clonotype comes from a woman aged 18-30 years with Graves disease. The sequencing here drew on peripheral blood mononuclear cells (PBMCs), taken at new diagnosis, from a patient treated with antithyroid drugs. This chain's CDR3 is CAIRQGLGSEAFF. The CDR3 coding sequence is TGTGCCATCAGGCAGGGGCTAGGGTCTGAAGCTTTCTTT.